This entry features one T cell receptor beta chain sequence. The length of the CDR3 is 14 residues. The V and J ends lost 0 bases and 5 bases respectively, with 10 bases between them. Per germline, CDR1 MNHEY and CDR2 SVGEGT. Sequenced by immunoSEQ multiplex PCR; TCRdb stores in-frame clones only, minus some. The sample yields more than 100,000 clones, around 87% seen once. These data are taken from a study of T cell responses to AZD1222 COVID-19 vaccine. This chain links TRBV6-2 or TRBV6-3 with TRBJ1-2; D is unclear. The TCR sequence derives from an adult in good health. The source material was peripheral blood, sampled on day 0 of AZD1222 vaccination. In nucleotides, the CDR3 is TGTGCCAGCAGTTACTCTTCAGAGGCGTATGGCTACACCTTC. This gives the protein CASSYSSEAYGYTF.